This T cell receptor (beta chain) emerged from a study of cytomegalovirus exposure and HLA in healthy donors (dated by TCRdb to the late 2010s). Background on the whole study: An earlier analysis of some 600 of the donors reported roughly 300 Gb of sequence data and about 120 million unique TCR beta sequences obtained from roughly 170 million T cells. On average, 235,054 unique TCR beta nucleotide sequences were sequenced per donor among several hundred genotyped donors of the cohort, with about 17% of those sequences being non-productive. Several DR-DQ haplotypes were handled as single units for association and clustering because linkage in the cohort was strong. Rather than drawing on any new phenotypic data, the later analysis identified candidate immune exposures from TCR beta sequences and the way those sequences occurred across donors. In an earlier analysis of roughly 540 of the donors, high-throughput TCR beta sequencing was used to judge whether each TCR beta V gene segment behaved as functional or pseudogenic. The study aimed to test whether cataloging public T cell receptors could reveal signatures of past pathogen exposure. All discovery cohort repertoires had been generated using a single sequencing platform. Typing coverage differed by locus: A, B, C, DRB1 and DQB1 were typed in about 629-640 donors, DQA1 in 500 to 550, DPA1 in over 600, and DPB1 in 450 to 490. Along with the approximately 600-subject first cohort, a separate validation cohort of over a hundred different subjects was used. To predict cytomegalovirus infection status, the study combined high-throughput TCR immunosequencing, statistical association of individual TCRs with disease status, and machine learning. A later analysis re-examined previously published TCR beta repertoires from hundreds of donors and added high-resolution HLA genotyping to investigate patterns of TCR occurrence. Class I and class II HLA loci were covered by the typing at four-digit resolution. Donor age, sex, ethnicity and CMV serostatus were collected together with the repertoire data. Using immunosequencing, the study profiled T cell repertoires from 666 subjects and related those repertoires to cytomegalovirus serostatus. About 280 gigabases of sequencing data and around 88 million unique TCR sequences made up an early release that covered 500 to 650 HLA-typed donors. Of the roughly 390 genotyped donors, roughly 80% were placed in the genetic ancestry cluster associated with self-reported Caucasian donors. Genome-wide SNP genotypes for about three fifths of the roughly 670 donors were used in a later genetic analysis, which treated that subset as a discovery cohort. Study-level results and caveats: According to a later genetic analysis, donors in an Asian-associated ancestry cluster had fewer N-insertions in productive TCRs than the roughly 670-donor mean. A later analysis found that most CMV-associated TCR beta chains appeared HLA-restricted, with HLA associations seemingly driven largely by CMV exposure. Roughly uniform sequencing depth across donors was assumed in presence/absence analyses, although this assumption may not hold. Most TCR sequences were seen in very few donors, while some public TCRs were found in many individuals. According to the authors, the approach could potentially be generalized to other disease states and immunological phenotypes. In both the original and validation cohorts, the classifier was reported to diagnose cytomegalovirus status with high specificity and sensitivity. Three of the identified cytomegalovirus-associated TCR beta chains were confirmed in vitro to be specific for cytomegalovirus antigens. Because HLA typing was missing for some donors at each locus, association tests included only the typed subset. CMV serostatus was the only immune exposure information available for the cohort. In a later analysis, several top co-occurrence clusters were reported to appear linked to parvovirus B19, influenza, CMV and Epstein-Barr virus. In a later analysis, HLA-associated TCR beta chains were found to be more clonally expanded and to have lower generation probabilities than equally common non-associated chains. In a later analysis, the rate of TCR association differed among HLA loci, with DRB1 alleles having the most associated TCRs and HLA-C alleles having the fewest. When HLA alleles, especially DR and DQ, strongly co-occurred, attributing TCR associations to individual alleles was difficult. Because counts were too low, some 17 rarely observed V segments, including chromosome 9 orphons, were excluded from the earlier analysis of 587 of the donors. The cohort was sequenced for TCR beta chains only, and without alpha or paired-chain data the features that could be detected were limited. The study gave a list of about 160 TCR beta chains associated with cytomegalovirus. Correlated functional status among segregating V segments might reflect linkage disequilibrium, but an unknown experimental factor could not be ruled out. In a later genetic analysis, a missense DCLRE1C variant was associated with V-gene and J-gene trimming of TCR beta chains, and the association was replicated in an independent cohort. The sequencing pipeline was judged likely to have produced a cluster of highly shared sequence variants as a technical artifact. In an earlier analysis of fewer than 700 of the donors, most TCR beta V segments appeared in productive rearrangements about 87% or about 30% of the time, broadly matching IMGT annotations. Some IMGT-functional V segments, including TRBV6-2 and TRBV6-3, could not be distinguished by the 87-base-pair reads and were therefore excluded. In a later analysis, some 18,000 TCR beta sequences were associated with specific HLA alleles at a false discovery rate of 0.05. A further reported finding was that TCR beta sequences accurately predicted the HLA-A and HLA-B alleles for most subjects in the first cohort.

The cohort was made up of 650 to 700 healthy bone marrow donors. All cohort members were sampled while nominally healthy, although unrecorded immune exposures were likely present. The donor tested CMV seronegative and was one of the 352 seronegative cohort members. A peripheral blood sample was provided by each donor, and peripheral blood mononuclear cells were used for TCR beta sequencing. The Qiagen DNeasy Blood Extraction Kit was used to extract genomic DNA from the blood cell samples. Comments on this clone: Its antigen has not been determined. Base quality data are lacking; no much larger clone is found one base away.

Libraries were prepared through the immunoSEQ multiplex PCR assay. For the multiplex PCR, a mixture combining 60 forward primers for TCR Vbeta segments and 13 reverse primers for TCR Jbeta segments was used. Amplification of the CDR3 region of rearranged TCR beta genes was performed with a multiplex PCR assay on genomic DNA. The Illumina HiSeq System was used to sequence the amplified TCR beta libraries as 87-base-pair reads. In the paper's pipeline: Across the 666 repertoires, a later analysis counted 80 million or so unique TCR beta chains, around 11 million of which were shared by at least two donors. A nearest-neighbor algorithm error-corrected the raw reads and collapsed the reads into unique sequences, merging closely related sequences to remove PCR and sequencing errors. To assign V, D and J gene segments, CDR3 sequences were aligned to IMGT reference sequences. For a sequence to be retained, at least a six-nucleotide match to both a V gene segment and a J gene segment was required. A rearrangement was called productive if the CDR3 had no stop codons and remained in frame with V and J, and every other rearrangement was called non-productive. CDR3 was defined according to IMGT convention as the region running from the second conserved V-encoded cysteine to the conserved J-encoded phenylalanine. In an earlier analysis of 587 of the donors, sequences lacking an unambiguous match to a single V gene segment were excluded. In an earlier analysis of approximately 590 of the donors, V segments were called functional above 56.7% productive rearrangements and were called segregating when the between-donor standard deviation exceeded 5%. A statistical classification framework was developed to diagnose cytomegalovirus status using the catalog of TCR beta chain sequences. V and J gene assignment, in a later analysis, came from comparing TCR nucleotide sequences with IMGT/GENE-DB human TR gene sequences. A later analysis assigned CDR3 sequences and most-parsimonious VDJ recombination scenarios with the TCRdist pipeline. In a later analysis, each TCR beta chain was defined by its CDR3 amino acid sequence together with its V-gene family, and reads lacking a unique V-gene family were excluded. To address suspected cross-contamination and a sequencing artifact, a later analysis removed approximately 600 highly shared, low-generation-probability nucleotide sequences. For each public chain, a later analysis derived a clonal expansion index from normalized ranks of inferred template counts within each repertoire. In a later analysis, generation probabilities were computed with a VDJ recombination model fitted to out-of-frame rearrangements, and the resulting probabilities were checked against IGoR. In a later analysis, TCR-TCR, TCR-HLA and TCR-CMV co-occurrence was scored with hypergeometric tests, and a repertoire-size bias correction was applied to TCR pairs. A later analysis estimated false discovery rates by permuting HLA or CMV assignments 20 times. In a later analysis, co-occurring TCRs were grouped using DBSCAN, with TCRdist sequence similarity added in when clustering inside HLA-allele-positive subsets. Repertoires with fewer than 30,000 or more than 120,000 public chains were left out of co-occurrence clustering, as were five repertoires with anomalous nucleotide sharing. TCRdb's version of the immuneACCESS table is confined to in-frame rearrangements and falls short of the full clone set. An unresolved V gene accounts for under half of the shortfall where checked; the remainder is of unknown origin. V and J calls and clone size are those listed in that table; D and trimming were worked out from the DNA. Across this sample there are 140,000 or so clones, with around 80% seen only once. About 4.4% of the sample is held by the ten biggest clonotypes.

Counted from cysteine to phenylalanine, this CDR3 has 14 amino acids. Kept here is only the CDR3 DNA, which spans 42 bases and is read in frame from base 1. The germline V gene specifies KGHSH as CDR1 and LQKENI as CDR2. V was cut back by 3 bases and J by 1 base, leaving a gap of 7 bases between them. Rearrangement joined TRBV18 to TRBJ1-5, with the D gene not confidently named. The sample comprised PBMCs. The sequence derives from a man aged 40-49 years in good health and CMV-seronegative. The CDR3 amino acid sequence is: CASSPSGSNQPQHF. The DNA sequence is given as TGTGCCAGCTCACCGTCCGGGAGCAATCAGCCCCAGCATTTT.